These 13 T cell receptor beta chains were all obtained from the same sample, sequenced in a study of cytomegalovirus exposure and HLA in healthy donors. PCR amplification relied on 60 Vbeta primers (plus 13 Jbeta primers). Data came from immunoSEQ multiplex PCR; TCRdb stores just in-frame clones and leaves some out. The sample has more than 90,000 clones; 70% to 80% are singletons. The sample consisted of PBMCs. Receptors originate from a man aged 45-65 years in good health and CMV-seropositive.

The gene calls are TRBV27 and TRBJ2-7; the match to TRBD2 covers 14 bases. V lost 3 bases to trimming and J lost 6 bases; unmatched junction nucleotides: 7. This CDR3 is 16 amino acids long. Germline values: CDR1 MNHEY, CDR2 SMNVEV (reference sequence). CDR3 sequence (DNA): TGTGCCAGCAGTTTGGGGACTAGCGGGAGTAGGGTCGAGCAGTACTTC. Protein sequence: CASSLGTSGSRVEQYF.

CDR3 amino acids: CASSPPAGRSEKLFF. In nucleotides, the CDR3 is TGTGCCAGCTCACCACCGGCAGGGCGGAGTGAAAAACTGTTTTTT. The chain employs TRBV18 and TRBJ1-4, with D possibly matching TRBD1 (5 bases). Trimming took 0 bases from V and 7 from J, leaving 12 bases between them. Germline V gene data show CDR1 as KGHSH and CDR2 as LQKENI. This CDR3 contains 15 residues.

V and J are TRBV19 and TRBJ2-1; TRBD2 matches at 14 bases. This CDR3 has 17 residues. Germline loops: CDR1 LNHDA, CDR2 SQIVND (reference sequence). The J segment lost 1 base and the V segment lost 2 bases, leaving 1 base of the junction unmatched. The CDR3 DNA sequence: TGTGCCAGTAGTATACGGACTAGCGGGAGGTCCTACAATGAGCAGTTCTTC. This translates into CASSIRTSGRSYNEQFF.

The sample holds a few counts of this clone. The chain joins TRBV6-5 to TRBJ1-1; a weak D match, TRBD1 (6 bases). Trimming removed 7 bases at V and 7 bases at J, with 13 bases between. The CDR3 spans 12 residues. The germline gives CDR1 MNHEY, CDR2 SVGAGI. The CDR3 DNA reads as TGTGCCAGCATCAACAGGGACAATGAAGCTTTCTTT. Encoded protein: CASINRDNEAFF.

The CDR3 protein is CASSSGGQGPLEPQHF. The CDR3 DNA follows: TGCGCCAGCAGCTCGGGTGGACAGGGTCCTCTCGAGCCCCAGCATTTT. The chain employs TRBV5-1 and TRBJ1-5, with 8 bases fitting TRBD1. Germline values: CDR1 SGHRS, CDR2 YFSETQ. Trimming removed 3 bases from V and 8 bases from J; junction bases left unmatched: 13. This CDR3 is 16 amino acids long. The full variable domain, its missing parts supplied by reference TRBV5-1 and TRBJ1-5, is KAGVTQTPRYLIKTRGQQVTLSCSPISGHRSVSWYQQTPGQGLQFLFEYFSETQRNKGNFPGRFSGRQFSNSRSEMNVSTLELGDSALYLCASSSGGQGPLEPQHFGDGTRLSIL.

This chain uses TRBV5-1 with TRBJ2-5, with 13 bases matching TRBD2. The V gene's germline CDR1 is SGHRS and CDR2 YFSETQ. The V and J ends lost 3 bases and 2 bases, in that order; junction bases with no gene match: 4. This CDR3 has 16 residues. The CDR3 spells CASSSWGLAGQETQYF. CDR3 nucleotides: TGCGCCAGCAGCTCCTGGGGACTAGCGGGACAAGAGACCCAGTACTTC.

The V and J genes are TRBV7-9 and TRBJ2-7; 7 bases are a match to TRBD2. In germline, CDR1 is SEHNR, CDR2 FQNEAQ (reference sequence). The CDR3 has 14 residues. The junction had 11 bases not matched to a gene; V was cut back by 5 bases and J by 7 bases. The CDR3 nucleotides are TGTGCCAGCAGCCAGGAGGTGTTCGGGGGGGAGCAGTACTTC. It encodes CASSQEVFGGEQYF.

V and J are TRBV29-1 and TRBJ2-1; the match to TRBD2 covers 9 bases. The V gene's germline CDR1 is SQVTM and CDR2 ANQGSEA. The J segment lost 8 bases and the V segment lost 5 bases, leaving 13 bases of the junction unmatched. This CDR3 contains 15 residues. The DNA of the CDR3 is TGCAGCGTTAGAGGCAGCGGGAGGTCTGACGATGAGCAGTTCTTC. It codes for CSVRGSGRSDDEQFF.

The CDR3 DNA follows: TGTGCCAGGGGACAGGGGCTTTATAGCAATCAGCCCCAGCATTTT. This encodes CARGQGLYSNQPQHF. V is TRBV25-1 and J is TRBJ1-5; TRBD1 matches 10 bases. CDR1 and CDR2 from the germline V gene are MGHDK and SYGVNS. V was clipped by 9 bases and J by 0 bases; unmatched bases: 5. The CDR3 length is 15 residues.

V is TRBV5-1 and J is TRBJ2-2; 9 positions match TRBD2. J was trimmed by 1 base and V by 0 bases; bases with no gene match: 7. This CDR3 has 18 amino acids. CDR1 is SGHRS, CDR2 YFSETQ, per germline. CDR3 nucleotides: TGCGCCAGCAGCTTGGGCCATAGCGGGAGCATGAACACCGGGGAGCTGTTTTTT. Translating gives CASSLGHSGSMNTGELFF.

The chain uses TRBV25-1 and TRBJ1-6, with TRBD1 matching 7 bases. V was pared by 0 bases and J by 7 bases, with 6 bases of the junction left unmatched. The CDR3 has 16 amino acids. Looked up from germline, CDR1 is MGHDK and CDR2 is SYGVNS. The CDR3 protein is CASSEYSTGSNSPLHF. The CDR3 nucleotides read TGTGCCAGCAGTGAATATTCGACAGGGAGCAATTCACCCCTCCACTTT.

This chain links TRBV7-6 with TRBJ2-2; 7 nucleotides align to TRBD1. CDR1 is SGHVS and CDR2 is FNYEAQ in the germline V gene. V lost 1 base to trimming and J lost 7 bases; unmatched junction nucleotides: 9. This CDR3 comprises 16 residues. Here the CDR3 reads CASSLVPAGGVGELFF. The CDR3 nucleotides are TGTGCCAGCAGCTTAGTCCCGGCAGGGGGTGTCGGGGAGCTGTTTTTT.

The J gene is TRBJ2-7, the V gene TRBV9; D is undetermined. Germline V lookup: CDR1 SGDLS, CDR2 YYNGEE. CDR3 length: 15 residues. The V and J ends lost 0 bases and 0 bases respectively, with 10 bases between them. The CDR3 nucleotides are TGTGCCAGCAGCGTAGGCACGCTAAGCTCCTACGAGCAGTACTTC. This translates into CASSVGTLSSYEQYF. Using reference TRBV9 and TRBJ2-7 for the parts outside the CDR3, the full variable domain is DSGVTQTPKHLITATGQRVTLRCSPRSGDLSVYWYQQSLDQGLQFLIQYYNGEERAKGNILERFSAQQFPDLHSELNLSSLELGDSALYFCASSVGTLSSYEQYFGPGTRLTVT.